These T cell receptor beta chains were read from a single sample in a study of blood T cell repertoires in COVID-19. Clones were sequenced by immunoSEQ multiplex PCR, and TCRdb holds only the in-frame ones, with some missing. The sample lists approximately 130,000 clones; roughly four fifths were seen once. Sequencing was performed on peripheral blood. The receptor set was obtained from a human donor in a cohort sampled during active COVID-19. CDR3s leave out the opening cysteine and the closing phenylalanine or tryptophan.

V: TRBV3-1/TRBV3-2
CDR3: ASSRSSAEQY

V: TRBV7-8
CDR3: ASSQQAVGYT

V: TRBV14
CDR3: ASSQSGAEAYEQY

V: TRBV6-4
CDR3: ASSAQRGGRNEQF

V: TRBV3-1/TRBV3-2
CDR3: ASSFPGQGYNEQF

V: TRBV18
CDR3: ASSWGRTSTDTQY

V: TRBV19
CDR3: ASSMRPGQGIETQY

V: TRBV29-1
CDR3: SVDQGADTQY

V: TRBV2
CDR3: ASSDAAAAGANVLT

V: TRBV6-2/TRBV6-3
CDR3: ASSWTPNSYEQY

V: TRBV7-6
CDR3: ASSLQTGPTEAF

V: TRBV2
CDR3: ASTPGQGENYGYT

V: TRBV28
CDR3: ASSEQGRDSPLH

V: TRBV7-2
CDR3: ASSLVRTGSGYEQY

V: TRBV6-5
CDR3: ASSYADRGPEAF